This T cell receptor beta chain was found in a study of spatial heterogeneity in lung cancer. Study conclusions and caveats: Whereas they appeared in blood less at follow-up, ubiquitous expanded tumor TCRs appeared there more at resection.

The study tagged each TCR cDNA molecule with a unique molecular identifier. Via MiXCR, TCRdb re-called the 5' RACE reads, giving one row per CDR3 protein. The data contain more than 20,000 distinct CDR3 sequences, around 13% of them singletons. This clonotype appeared many times. Its antigen is currently unknown. Time point defined: sample taken at primary tumor resection. The sequenced material consisted of unsorted whole RNA from tumor, nontumor lung or frozen PBMC. Untreated early-stage non-small cell lung cancer patients, around 72 in total, were the donors. The CDR3 covers 13 residues. From germline, CDR1 is LNHDA and CDR2 SQIVND (reference sequence). Trimming removed 8 bases at V and 11 bases at J, with 19 bases between.

This TCR derives from a female donor with early-stage non-small cell lung cancer. The specimen was PBMCs, collected at surgery. The chain carries TRBV19 and TRBJ2-4; no clear D. The CDR3 spells CASGVLGVEVQYF. The DNA of the CDR3 is TGTGCCAGTGGAGTTCTTGGGGTAGAGGTTCAGTACTTC.